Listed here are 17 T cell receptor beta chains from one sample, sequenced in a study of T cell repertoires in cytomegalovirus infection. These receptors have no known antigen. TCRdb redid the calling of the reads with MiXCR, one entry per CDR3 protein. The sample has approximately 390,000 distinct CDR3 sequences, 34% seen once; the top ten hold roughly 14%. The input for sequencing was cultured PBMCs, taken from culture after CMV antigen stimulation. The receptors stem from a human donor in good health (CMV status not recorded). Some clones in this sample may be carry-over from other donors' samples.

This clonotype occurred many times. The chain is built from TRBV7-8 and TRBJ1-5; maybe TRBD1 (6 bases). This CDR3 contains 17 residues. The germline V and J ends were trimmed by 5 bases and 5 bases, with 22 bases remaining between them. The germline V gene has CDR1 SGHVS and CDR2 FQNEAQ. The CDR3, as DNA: TGTGCCAGCAGCAACGAACGGGGGCAGGGGTCCGATCAGCCCCAGCATTTT. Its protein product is CASSNERGQGSDQPQHF.

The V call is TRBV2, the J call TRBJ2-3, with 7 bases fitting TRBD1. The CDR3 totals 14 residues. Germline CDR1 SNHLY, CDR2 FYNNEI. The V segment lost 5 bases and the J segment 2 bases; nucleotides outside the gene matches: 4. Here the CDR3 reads CASSQGQLTDTQYF. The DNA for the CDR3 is TGTGCCAGCAGTCAGGGACAGCTCACAGATACGCAGTATTTT.

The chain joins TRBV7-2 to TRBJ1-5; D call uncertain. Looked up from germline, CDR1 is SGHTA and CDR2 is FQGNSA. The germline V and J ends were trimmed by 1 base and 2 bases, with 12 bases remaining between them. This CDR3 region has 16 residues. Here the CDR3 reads CASSLVSGFGNQPQHF. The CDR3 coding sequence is TGTGCCAGCAGCTTAGTTTCGGGGTTCGGCAATCAGCCCCAGCATTTT. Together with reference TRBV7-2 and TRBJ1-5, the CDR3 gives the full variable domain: GAGVSQSPSNKVTEKGKDVELRCDPISGHTALYWYRQSLGQGLEFLIYFQGNSAPDKSGLPSDRFSAERTGGSVSTLTIQRTQQEDSAVYLCASSLVSGFGNQPQHFGDGTRLSIL.

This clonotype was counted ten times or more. The CDR3 protein is CASSLSPLDSYGYTF. Written as DNA, the CDR3 is TGTGCCAGCAGCTTAAGCCCGCTAGACTCTTATGGCTACACCTTC. The V and J genes are TRBV7-2 and TRBJ1-2; no reliable D call. CDR1 is SGHTA, CDR2 FQGNSA, per germline. The CDR3 is 15 residues long. V was trimmed by 2 bases and J by 5 bases, leaving 15 bases between them.

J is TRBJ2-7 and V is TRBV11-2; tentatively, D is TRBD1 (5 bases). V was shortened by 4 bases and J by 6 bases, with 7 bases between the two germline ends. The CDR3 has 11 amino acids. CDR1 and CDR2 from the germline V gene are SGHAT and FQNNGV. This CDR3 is CASSSRGEQYV. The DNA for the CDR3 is TGTGCCAGCAGCTCTAGGGGCGAGCAGTACGTC.

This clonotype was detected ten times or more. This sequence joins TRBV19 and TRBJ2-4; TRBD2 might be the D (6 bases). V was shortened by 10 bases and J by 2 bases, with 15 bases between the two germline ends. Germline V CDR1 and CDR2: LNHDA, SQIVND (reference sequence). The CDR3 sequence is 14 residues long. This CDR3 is CATRRVGTKNIQYF. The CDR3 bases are TGTGCCACCCGGAGGGTCGGGACCAAAAACATTCAGTACTTC.

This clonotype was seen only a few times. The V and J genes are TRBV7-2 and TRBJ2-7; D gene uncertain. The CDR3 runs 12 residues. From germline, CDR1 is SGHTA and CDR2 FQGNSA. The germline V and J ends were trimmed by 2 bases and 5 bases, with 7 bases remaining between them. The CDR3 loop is CASSLTLDEQYV. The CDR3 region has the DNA TGTGCCAGCAGCTTAACTCTGGACGAGCAGTACGTC.

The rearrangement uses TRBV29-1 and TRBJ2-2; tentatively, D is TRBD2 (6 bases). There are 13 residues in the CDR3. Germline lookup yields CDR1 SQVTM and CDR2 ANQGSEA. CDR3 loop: CSAGTSNTGELFF. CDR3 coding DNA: TGCAGTGCCGGGACTTCGAACACCGGGGAGCTGTTTTTT.

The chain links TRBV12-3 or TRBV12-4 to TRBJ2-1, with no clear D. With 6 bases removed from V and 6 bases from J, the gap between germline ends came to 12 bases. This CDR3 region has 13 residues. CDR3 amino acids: CASSHQHLNEQFF. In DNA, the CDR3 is TGTGCCAGCAGCCATCAACACCTCAATGAGCAGTTCTTC.

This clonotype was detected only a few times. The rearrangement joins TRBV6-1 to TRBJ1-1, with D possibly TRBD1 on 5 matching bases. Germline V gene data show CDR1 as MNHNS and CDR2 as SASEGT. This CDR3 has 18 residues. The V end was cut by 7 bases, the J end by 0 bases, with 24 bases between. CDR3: CASTSLPPGPVLNTEAFF. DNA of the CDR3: TGTGCCAGCACCTCCCTCCCACCAGGGCCCGTCCTGAACACTGAAGCTTTCTTT.

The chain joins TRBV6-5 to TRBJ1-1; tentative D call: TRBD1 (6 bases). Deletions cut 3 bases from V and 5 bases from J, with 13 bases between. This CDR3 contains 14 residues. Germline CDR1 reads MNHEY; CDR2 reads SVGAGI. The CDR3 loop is CASSYQGGWTEAFF. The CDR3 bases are TGTGCCAGCAGTTATCAAGGGGGTTGGACTGAAGCTTTCTTT.

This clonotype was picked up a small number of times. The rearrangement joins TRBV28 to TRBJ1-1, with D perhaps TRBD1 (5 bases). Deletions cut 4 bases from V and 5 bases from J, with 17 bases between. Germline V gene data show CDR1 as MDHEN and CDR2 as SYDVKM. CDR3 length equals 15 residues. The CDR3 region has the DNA TGTGCCAGCAGTTCTAAACGACAGTCTTGGACTGAAGCTTTCTTT. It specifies CASSSKRQSWTEAFF.

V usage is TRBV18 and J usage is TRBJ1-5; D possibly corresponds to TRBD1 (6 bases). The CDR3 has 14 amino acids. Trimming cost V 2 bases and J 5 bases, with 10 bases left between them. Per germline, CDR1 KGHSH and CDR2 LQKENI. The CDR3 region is CASSPGGPDQPQHF. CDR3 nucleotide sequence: TGTGCCAGCTCACCAGGGGGGCCCGATCAGCCCCAGCATTTT.

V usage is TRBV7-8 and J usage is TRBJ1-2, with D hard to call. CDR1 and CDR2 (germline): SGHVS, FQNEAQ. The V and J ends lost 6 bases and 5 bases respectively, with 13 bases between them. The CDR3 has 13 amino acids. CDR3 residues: CASSARAEYGYTF. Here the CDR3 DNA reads TGTGCCAGCAGTGCCAGAGCGGAGTATGGCTACACCTTC. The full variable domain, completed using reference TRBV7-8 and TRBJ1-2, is GAGVSQSPRYKVAKRGQDVALRCDPISGHVSLFWYQQALGQGPEFLTYFQNEAQLDKSGLPSDRFFAERPEGSVSTLKIQRTQQEDSAVYLCASSARAEYGYTFGSGTRLTVV.

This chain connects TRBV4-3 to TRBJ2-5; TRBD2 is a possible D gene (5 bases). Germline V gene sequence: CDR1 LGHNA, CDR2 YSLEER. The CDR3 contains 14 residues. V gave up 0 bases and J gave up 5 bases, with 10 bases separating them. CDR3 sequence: CASSQEDLGETQYF. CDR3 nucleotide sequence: TGCGCCAGCAGCCAAGAGGACTTAGGGGAGACCCAGTACTTC.

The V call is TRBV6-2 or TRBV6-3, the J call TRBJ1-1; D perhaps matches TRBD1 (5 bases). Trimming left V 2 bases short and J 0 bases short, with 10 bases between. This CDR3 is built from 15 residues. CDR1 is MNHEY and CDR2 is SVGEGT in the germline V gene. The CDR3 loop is CASSYPGTLNTEAFF. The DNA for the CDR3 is TGTGCCAGCAGTTACCCCGGGACGCTGAACACTGAAGCTTTCTTT.

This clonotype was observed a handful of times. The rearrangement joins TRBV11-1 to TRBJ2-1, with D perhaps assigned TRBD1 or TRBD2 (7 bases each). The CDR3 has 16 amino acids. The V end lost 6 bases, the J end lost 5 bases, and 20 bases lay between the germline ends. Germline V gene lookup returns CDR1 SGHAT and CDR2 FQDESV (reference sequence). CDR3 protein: CASRPALSGGDNEQFF. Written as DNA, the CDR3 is TGTGCCAGCAGACCAGCGTTATCAGGGGGGGACAATGAGCAGTTCTTC.